This T cell receptor beta chain was retrieved from a study of T cells in Graves' hyperthyroidism and ophthalmopathy. Overall study results and limits: Blood samples included most of the expanded thyroid clonotypes exceeding 0.001. A model of 13 V-J features distinguished ophthalmopathy from stable hyperthyroidism. The model anticipated ophthalmopathy a median about six months pre-onset.

Thyroid ultrasound, orbital computed tomography, clinical symptoms, and serum thyroxine and TRAb underpinned diagnoses. The length of the CDR3 is 14 residues. Per the germline V gene, CDR1 is KGHDR and CDR2 is SFDVKD. Between the trimmed V and J ends, which lost 6 bases and 6 bases, there was a span of 13 bases. RNA transcripts yielded amplified TCR beta CDR3 regions. With the HTBI primer set, the TCR CDR3 went through a first round of RT-PCR. TCRdb ran MiXCR on the multiplex PCR reads and lists one entry per CDR3 protein. The sample has 500,000 to 800,000 distinct CDR3 sequences; 45% are singletons. This clonotype has ten or more counts. Its matching antigen is unknown.

Sequencing was done on a sample of peripheral blood or thyroid tissue (not recorded which). The rearrangement uses TRBV24-1 and TRBJ2-2, with D perhaps matching TRBD2 (5 bases). This sequence was found in an adult man with Graves' disease, either hyperthyroidism or ophthalmopathy (not recorded which). The CDR3 sequence is CATSRAEVAGELFF. CDR3 nucleotides: TGTGCCACCAGTAGGGCGGAGGTTGCCGGGGAGCTGTTTTTT.